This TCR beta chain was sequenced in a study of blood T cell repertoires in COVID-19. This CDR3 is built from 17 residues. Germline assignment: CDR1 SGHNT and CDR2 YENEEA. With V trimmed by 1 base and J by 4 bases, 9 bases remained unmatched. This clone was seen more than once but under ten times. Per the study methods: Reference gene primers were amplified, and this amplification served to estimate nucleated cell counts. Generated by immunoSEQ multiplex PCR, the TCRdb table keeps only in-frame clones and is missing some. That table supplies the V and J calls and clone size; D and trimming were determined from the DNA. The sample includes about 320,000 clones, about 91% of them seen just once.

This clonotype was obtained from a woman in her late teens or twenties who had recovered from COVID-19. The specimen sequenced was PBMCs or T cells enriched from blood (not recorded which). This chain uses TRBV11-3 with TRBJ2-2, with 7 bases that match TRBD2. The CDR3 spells CASSLGIGTISTGELFF. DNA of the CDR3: TGTGCCAGCAGCTTAGGCATTGGGACTATATCCACCGGGGAGCTGTTTTTT.